This is a list of T cell receptor beta chains from one sample in a study of T cells after somatic rescue of genetic block. TCRdb's table, derived via immunoSEQ multiplex PCR, lists solely in-frame clones and lacks some. Of 110,000 or so clones in the sample, around 90% are singletons; the top ten hold more than 1.4%. Sequences were obtained from peripheral blood mononuclear cells (PBMCs). The receptors stem from a woman between 18 and 29 years old. Each CDR3 is given without its conserved first and last residue. The size entry is marked missing in some rows and otherwise reads once, few, many or a size class.

clone_size,j_call,v_call,cdr3_aa
-,TRBJ1-1,TRBV2,ASSGDLGTVEAF
-,TRBJ2-5,TRBV7-2,ASKQEHQETQY
-,TRBJ1-6,TRBV5-4,ASSLADGYSPLH
-,TRBJ2-7,TRBV4-2,ASSRTSDPSYEQY
-,TRBJ1-2,TRBV5-6,ASSGTENYGYT
-,TRBJ1-2,TRBV9,ASSPATGGAGGYT
-,TRBJ1-5,TRBV5-6,ASSRTVSNQPQH
-,TRBJ2-2,TRBV5-6,ASSLTGPNTGELF
-,TRBJ1-1,TRBV19,ASSGQNTEAF
-,TRBJ2-2,TRBV2,ASGDRSKTGELF
-,TRBJ2-5,TRBV19,ASSIVGQGGETQY
-,TRBJ2-3,TRBV9,ASSVSSDTQY
few,TRBJ1-2,TRBV7-9,ASSDTDSFNYGYT
-,TRBJ1-1,TRBV6-1,ASSEDGGWGNTEAF
-,TRBJ1-2,TRBV30,AWSADGDEYGYT
-,TRBJ1-5,TRBV30,AWSVSLGQPQH
-,TRBJ2-7,TRBV7-2,ASSVVWGGSGEQY
-,TRBJ2-1,TRBV7-2,ASSPSLGGGYNEQF
-,TRBJ1-2,TRBV2,ASSLAWTGDDGYT
-,TRBJ2-5,TRBV11-3,ASSSKETQY
-,TRBJ1-2,TRBV6-1,ASSSTVLTYGYT
few,TRBJ1-1,TRBV4-3,ASSQGRNTEAF
-,TRBJ2-7,TRBV2,ASIERTSGVYEQY
-,TRBJ2-4,TRBV29-1,SVLGGGKNIQY
many,TRBJ1-3,TRBV6-5,ASSYSARGNTIY
-,TRBJ2-2,TRBV5-4,ASSRGSANTGELF
few,TRBJ1-1,TRBV19,ASSIQGRTEAF
once,TRBJ1-2,TRBV30,AWTGGGYGYT
-,TRBJ2-1,TRBV13,ASSSSGGDYNEQF
-,TRBJ2-5,TRBV14,ASSQDFLGQTQY
many,TRBJ2-3,TRBV6-4,ASSESGGAGTDTQY
-,TRBJ1-4,TRBV6-1,ASSEAGRENEKLF
-,TRBJ2-5,TRBV6-1,ASSGFLAGGGAEETQY
-,TRBJ2-7,TRBV5-1,ASSLAEQATSEQY
-,TRBJ1-1,TRBV5-1,ASSLTDRGIGNTEAF
-,TRBJ2-1,TRBV7-3,ASSLDYNEQF
-,TRBJ2-3,TRBV30,AWSVGDRTDTQY
-,TRBJ2-7,TRBV9,ASSVEGGRAYEQY
-,TRBJ2-7,TRBV6-1,ASSAVWGYEQY
-,TRBJ2-5,TRBV7-2,ASSLRGIAGQETQY
-,TRBJ1-2,TRBV19,ASSPRTGFGYT